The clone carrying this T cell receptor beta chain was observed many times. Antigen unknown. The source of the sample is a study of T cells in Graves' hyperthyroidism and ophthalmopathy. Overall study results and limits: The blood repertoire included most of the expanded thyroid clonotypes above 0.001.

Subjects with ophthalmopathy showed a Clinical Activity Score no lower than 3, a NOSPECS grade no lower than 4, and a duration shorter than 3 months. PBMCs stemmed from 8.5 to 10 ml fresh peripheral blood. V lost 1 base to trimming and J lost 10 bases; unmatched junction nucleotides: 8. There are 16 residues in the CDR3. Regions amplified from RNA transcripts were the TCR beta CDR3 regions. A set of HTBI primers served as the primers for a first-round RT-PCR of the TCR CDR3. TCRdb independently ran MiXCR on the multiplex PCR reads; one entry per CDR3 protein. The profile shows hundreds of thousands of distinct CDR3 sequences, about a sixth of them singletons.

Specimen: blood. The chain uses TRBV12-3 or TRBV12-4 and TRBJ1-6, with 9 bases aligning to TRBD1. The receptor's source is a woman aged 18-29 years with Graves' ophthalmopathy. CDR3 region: CASSLVVGQGFSPLHF. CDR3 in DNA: TGTGCCAGCAGTTTAGTAGTGGGACAGGGCTTCTCACCCCTCCACTTT.